The clone carrying this TCR beta chain was seen ten or more times. Its specificity is unknown. TCRdb re-called the RT-PCR reads through MiXCR, storing one row per CDR3 protein. Among roughly 710,000 distinct CDR3 sequences listed, 12% to 15% were seen once. The V end was cut by 5 bases, the J end by 4 bases, with 17 bases between. CDR1 GTSNPN and CDR2 SVGIG come from the germline V gene (reference sequence). The CDR3 loop spans 14 amino acids. This specimen comes from a study of response to subunit inactivated influenza vaccine. Whole-study findings and limits: Authors proposed each seasonal influenza vaccination draws in few new T cells.

The chain employs TRBV30 and TRBJ1-2, with D tentatively TRBD1 (5 bases). The material was PBMCs from blood, obtained less than 15 days before vaccination. This TCR derives from a man in his fifties or sixties who received an inactivated influenza vaccine. The CDR3 coding sequence is TGTGCCTGGGCACGAGACAGATACTCCTATGGCTACACCTTC. Its translation is CAWARDRYSYGYTF.